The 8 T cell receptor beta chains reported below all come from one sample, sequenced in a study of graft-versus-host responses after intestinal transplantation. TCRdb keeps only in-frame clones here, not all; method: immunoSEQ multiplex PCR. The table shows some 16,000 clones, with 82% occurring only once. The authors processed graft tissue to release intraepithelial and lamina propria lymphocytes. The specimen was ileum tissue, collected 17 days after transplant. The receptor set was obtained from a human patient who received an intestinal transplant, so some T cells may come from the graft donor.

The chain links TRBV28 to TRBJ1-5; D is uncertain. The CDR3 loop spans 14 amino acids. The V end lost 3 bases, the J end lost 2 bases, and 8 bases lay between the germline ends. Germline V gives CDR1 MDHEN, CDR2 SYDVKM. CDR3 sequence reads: CASSLSVGNQPQHF. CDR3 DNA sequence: TGTGCCAGCAGTTTGAGCGTAGGCAATCAGCCCCAGCATTTT.

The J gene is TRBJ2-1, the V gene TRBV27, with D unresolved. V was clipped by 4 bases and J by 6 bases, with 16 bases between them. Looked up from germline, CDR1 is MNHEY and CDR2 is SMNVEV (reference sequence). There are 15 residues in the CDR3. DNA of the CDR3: TGTGCCAGCAGTTCGTGGATCCCCAAGGGCAATGAGCAGTTCTTC. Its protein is CASSSWIPKGNEQFF.

The CDR3 DNA sequence: TGCGCCAGCAGCTCAATAGCGGGAGGCACAGATACGCAGTATTTT. This sequence encodes CASSSIAGGTDTQYF. The chain couples TRBV5-1 to TRBJ2-3, with 9 bases fitting TRBD2. CDR1 is SGHRS, CDR2 YFSETQ, per germline. J gave up 1 base and V 3 bases, and 3 bases lay outside the gene matches. This CDR3 region has 15 residues. The complete variable domain, with remaining parts taken from reference TRBV5-1 and TRBJ2-3, reads KAGVTQTPRYLIKTRGQQVTLSCSPISGHRSVSWYQQTPGQGLQFLFEYFSETQRNKGNFPGRFSGRQFSNSRSEMNVSTLELGDSALYLCASSSIAGGTDTQYFGPGTRLTVL.

Written as DNA, the CDR3 is TGTGCCAGCAGTGAACGTATTGGGGAGCTGTTTTTT. This encodes CASSERIGELFF. The chain uses TRBV6-1 and TRBJ2-2; D remains ambiguous. CDR1 and CDR2 from the germline V gene are MNHNS and SASEGT. There are 12 residues in the CDR3. The V end was cut by 2 bases, the J end by 8 bases, with 6 bases between.

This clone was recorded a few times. The CDR3: CASSVVARGEQYF. The CDR3 nucleotides read TGTGCCAGCAGCGTAGTGGCCCGCGGCGAGCAGTACTTC. The chain uses TRBV9 and TRBJ2-7; no clear D. Trimming removed 0 bases at V and 6 bases at J, with 10 bases between. The germline V gene encodes CDR1 SGDLS and CDR2 YYNGEE. The CDR3 runs to 13 residues.

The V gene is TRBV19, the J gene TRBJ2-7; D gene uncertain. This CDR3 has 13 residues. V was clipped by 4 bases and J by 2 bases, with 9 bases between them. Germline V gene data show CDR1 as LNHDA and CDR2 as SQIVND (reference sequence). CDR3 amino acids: CASSTATPYEQYF. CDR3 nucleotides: TGTGCCAGTAGTACAGCCACCCCCTACGAGCAGTACTTC.

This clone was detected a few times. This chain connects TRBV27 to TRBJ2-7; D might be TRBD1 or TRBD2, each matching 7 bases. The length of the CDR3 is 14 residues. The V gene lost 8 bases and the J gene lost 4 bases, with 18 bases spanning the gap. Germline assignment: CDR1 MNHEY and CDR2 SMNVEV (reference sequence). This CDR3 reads CASSQTRGGYEQYF. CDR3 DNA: TGTGCCAGCTCTCAAACCAGGGGGGGGTACGAGCAGTACTTC.

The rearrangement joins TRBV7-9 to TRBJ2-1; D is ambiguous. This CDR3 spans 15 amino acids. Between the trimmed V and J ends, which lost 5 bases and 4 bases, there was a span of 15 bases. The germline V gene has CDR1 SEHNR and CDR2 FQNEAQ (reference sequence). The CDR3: CASSPGSVWYNEQFF. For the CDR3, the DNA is TGTGCCAGCAGCCCAGGTTCGGTGTGGTACAATGAGCAGTTCTTC. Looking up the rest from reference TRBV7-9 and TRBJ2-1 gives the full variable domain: DTGVSQNPRHKITKRGQNVTFRCDPISEHNRLYWYRQTLGQGPEFLTYFQNEAQLEKSRLLSDRFSAERPKGSFSTLEIQRTEQGDSAMYLCASSPGSVWYNEQFFGPGTRLTVL.